The 12 T cell receptor beta chains in this list originate from one sample, sequenced in a study of low-dose radiotherapy and immunotherapy resistance in tumors. Stated time point: before trial treatment. Primers targeting TRAV and TRBV primed first-strand cDNA, covering alpha and beta chains. TCRs were put through roughly 20 PCR cycles of amplification with Phusion. A constant-region primer and the V-primer adapter served as the primer pair. TCRdb re-derived calls from the reads in MiXCR, one entry per CDR3 protein. This table holds about 82,000 distinct CDR3 sequences, approximately 19% found once. Sequencing was performed on PBMCs, taken before treatment. These receptors were obtained from a male donor with prostate cancer.

This clonotype came up many times. The chain carries TRBV23-1 and TRBJ2-1, with D hard to call. TRBV23-1 is filed as an ORF, its function uncertain. CDR3 length: 16 residues. V was cut by 2 bases and J by 4 bases, with 15 bases left in between. CDR3 in DNA: TGCGCCAGCAGTCAAATGTGCAGGATGCGTTACAATGAGCAGTTCTTC. Residues: CASSQMCRMRYNEQFF.

This clonotype was picked up one time. A read error likely explains this, since a far larger clone differs by one base. The V and J genes are TRBV12-3 or TRBV12-4 and TRBJ2-1; perhaps TRBD2 as D (5 bases). The CDR3 runs 20 residues. V gave up 4 bases and J gave up 0 bases, with 25 bases separating them. This CDR3 reads CASSWTSGNHRKSSYNEQFF. The CDR3 nucleotides are TGTGCCAGCAGTTGGACCTCCGGGAATCATCGAAAGAGCTCCTACAATGAGCAGTTCTTC.

There are many counts of this clonotype. The chain carries TRBV6-5 and TRBJ2-1, with TRBD1 identical over 9 bases. V lost 2 bases to trimming and J lost 5 bases; unmatched junction nucleotides: 4. The CDR3 has 15 amino acids. CDR1 is MNHEY and CDR2 is SVGAGI in the germline V gene. The DNA of the CDR3 is TGTGCCAGCAGTTACCTAGGACAGGGGAACAATGAGCAGTTCTTC. This gives the protein CASSYLGQGNNEQFF.

This clonotype was detected ten times or more. The gene calls are TRBV4-1 and TRBJ1-5; a weak D match, TRBD1 (6 bases). The V gene lost 2 bases and the J gene lost 4 bases, with 9 bases spanning the gap. CDR3 length: 14 residues. Germline values: CDR1 MGHRA, CDR2 YSYEKL. CDR3 coding DNA: TGCGCCAGCAGCCAAAATACAGGGAATCAGCCCCAGCATTTT. It is translated as CASSQNTGNQPQHF.

This clonotype was seen ten or more times. The chain uses TRBV6-6 and TRBJ1-5, with 9 bases matching TRBD1. The germline CDR1 and CDR2 sequences are MNHNY and SVGAGI (reference sequence). The ends lost 0 bases at V and 2 bases at J; junction bases unmatched: 2. The CDR3 consists of 16 residues. CDR3 region: CASSYSTGGGNQPQHF. The DNA for the CDR3 is TGTGCCAGCAGTTACTCGACAGGGGGTGGCAATCAGCCCCAGCATTTT.

As regards this clonotype: It differs at one base from a far larger clone, so likely a read error. The chain couples TRBV20-1 to TRBJ2-1; no firm D call. Germline V gene data show CDR1 as DFQATT and CDR2 as SNEGSKA (reference sequence). Trimming removed 0 bases at V and 13 bases at J, with 13 bases between. The CDR3 has 12 amino acids. CDR3 loop: CSAREGYETQFF. Written as DNA, the CDR3 is TGCAGTGCTAGAGAAGGGTACGAGACCCAGTTCTTC.

This clonotype was counted ten times or more. The chain is built from TRBV5-1 and TRBJ1-1; possibly TRBD1 for D (5 bases). CDR1 is SGHRS and CDR2 is YFSETQ in the germline V gene. Trimming shortened V by 5 bases and J by 7 bases, and 9 bases separated the two germline ends. CDR3 size: 11 residues. CDR3: CASSRDGEAFF. The CDR3 DNA is TGCGCCAGCAGTCGGGACGGTGAAGCTTTCTTT.

The rearrangement joins TRBV13 to TRBJ2-3; D may be TRBD1 (6 bases). V lost 7 bases, J lost 5 bases, and 13 bases lay in between. This CDR3 comprises 13 residues. Germline V gene data show CDR1 as PRHDT and CDR2 as FYEKMQ (reference sequence). The CDR3 nucleotides are TGTGCCAGCAACAGACAGGTCAAAGATACGCAGTATTTT. It is translated as CASNRQVKDTQYF.

Turning to this clonotype: This may stem from a read error, because a much larger clone lies one nucleotide away. The chain is built from TRBV28 and TRBJ1-2; D remains ambiguous. Germline CDR1 reads MDHEN; CDR2 reads SYDVKM. V gave up 1 base and J gave up 5 bases, with 20 bases separating them. The CDR3 extends over 17 amino acids. CDR3 bases: TGTGCCAGCAGTTTATCGGTCCAGCCGGGCGGGTTTTATGGCTACACCTTC. It translates to CASSLSVQPGGFYGYTF.

This clonotype showed up many times. The chain recombines TRBV6-1 with TRBJ2-3; 10 bases align to TRBD2. CDR3 length equals 15 residues. V shed 1 base and J 8 bases; nucleotides not matched to a gene: 6. Germline loops: CDR1 MNHNS, CDR2 SASEGT. The CDR3 DNA sequence: TGTGCCAGCAGTGAAGATCCGGGACTAGCGTTTACGCAGTATTTT. Protein product: CASSEDPGLAFTQYF.

At least ten counts were recorded for this clonotype. V and J are TRBV6-5 and TRBJ2-7; TRBD1 is a possible D gene (6 bases). CDR3 length equals 15 residues. Trimming removed 6 bases from V and 7 bases from J, with 22 bases in between. Germline V gives CDR1 MNHEY, CDR2 SVGAGI. The CDR3 coding sequence is TGTGCCAGCAGCGCCAAAGGGGGTAGCTATAGAGAGCAGTACTTC. Amino acid sequence: CASSAKGGSYREQYF.

This clonotype occurred many times. The chain has TRBV5-4 and TRBJ1-1; D is undetermined. There are 14 residues in the CDR3. The V end was cut by 5 bases, the J end by 1 base, with 12 bases between. Germline CDR1 and CDR2: SGHNT and YYREEE (reference sequence). CDR3 loop: CASRWVDTNTEAFF. CDR3 in DNA: TGTGCCAGCAGGTGGGTAGATACGAACACTGAAGCTTTCTTT.